This T cell receptor (beta chain) was obtained from a study of T cells in Graves' hyperthyroidism and ophthalmopathy (dated by TCRdb to between 2018 and 2020). Context from the whole study: Peripheral blood was sampled at the time of initial diagnosis, prior to any treatment. Following sampling, methimazole starting at 30 mg daily was given to hyperthyroidism patients, and high-dose intravenous methylprednisolone was given to ophthalmopathy patients. A discovery cohort of fewer than 110 patients, approximately 44 with Graves' ophthalmopathy and approximately 55 with stable Graves' hyperthyroidism, was used to find distinguishing TCR V-J signatures. Prospective prediction of ophthalmopathy was tested in an independent validation cohort of 18 to 20 hyperthyroidism patients and around 16 patients who later progressed to ophthalmopathy. According to the paper, TCR Vbeta CDR3 sequencing was carried out on 120 to 150 peripheral blood samples, which came from approximately 43 ophthalmopathy, around 75 hyperthyroidism and roughly 17 progressor patients. Thyroid tissue and blood T-cell repertoires from more than 5 Graves' hyperthyroidism patients were also compared in the study. The roughly 100 discovery patients were randomly divided into training and test sets at a 7:3 ratio.

CDR3 length: 15 amino acids, cysteine to phenylalanine. The kept DNA is CDR3 alone, 45 bases in frame from the first base. After removal of 5 bases from V and 7 bases from J, the junction retains 8 bases not matched to a gene. The CDR1 and CDR2 encoded by the germline V gene (reference sequence) are MNHEY and SMNVEV. The TCR beta CDR3 regions were amplified from the RNA transcripts. The TCR CDR3 was subjected to a first round of RT-PCR using the HTBI primer set and the Qiagen OneStep RT-PCR kit. Libraries were constructed in a second round of multiplex PCR, after which size selection and purification were carried out. Paired-end sequencing of the libraries was performed with 100 bp reads on an Illumina HiSeq2000. In the paper's pipeline: SOAPnuke was used to process the raw data, with reads discarded if the reads contained adapters or uncalled bases, had a mean Phred below 15, or lacked an exact constant-primer or identifier match. High-quality paired reads were merged using COPE v1.2.5, and each unique nucleotide sequence was defined as a clonotype. MiTCR v1.1 was used to align the clonotypes against IMGT TRBV, TRBD and TRBJ reference segments. The analysis included only V-J combinations with a frequency above 0.0001, which together covered around 99% of the repertoires. A TCS score was defined as the ratio between F50 (clonal expansion) and ExV (chaos), using BLOSUM62-based TCRdist between CDR3 peptides within each V-J. Welch's t-statistics and random forest reduced fewer than 550 V-J features to roughly 13, which were used in a naive Bayes classifier (R e1071). TCRdb took the public reads, trimmed them with fastp at Q25, ran MiXCR for clone calling and kept in-frame beta chains. Merged by CDR3 protein, the rows form single entries marked with the most common genes and DNA. These V and J calls rely on TCRdb rather than the paper's analysis. Here the sample has a few hundred thousand distinct CDR3 sequences; 22% occur a single time. The ten largest clones add up to roughly 60% of the sample.

This clonotype came up many times. Its antigen is not yet known. Qualities for individual bases were not recorded, and no much larger clone is one base off. Study-wide findings and limitations: A 13 V-J signature model separated ophthalmopathy from stable hyperthyroidism, with around 88% sensitivity and about 81% specificity in cross-validation and 80%/75% in testing. Most expanded thyroid clonotypes (frequency above 0.001) were also detected in blood, suggesting blood repertoires may reflect thyroid immune responses. In validation, the model predicted progression to ophthalmopathy a median of about 6.5 months before onset, with roughly 70% sensitivity and 72.22% specificity. No statistical method was used to fix the sample size in advance, and group allocation was not hidden from the investigators.

In the ophthalmopathy patients, disease was moderately to severely active, with a Clinical Activity Score of 3 or more, a NOSPECS grade of 4 or more, and a duration of less than 3 months. The study excluded patients with uncontrolled infections, other autoimmune diseases, pregnancy or lactation. Diagnoses were based on clinical symptoms, serum thyroxine and TRAb, thyroid ultrasound and orbital computed tomography. PBMCs were isolated from roughly 10 ml of fresh peripheral blood by Ficoll-Paque density gradient centrifugation. Total RNA was extracted with Trizol reagent, and quality was checked on an Agilent 2100 Bioanalyzer.

The clonotype was recovered from a man in his thirties or forties with Graves' ophthalmopathy. The V and J segments used are TRBV27 and TRBJ2-3; 11 bases in the junction line up with TRBD2. Material for sequencing was blood. The CDR3 loop reads CASSPRGTSGNTQYF. The sequenced DNA is TGTGCCAGCAGTCCGAGGGGGACTAGCGGTAATACGCAGTATTTT.